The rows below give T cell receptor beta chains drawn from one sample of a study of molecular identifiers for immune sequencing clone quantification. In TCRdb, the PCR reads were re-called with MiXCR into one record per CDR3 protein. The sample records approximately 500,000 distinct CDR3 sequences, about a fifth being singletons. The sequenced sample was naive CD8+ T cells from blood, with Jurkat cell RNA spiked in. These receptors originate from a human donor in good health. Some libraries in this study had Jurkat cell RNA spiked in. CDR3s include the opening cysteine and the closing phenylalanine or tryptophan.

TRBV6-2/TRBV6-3,CASSYSGTRPSSGELFF
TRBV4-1,CASRLTSSGANVLTF
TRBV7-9,CASSEKGGEQYF
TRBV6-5,CASRNPPTGDYYEQYF
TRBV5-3,CASSFGTTTDTQHF
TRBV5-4,CASSLAGQGSQYF
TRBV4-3,CASSQEIGGKYEQYF
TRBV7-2,CASSLATTYYEQYF
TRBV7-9,CASSLVGRGNSYEQYF
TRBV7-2,CASGEAGAPYEQYF
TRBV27,CASSRSGEGTQYF
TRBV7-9,CASRSTVSGANVQTF
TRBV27,CASSYEGLGTDTQYF
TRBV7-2,CASSDDWDEQFF
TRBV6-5,CASSYSAGGTGELFF
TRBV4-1,CASSVRTGNYEQYF
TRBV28,CASSSRDLPWYF
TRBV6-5,CASSYLQGARNEQFF
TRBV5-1,CASSLEQANEKLFF
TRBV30,CAWSEGQGSMNTEAFF
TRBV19,CASSAFDKAYEQYF
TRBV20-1,CSASAMRHYGYTF
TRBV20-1,CSAMDPDYIYEQYF
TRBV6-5,CASSYARWGEQFF